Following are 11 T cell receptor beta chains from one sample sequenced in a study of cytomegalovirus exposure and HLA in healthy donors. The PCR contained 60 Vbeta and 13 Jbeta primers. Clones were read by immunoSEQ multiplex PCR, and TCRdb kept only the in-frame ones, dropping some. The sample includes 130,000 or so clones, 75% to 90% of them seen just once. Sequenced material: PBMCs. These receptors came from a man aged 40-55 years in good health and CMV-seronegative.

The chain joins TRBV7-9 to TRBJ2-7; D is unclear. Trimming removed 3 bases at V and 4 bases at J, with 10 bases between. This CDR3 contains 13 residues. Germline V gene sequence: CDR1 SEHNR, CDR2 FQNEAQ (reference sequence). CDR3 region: CASSFQDRYEQYF. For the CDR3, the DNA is TGTGCCAGCAGCTTCCAGGATCGGTACGAGCAGTACTTC.

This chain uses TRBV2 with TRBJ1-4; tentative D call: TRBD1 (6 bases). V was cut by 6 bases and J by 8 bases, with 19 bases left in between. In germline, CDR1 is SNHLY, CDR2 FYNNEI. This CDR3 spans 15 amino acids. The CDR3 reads CASSLGQPAGEKLFF. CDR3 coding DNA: TGTGCCAGCAGCTTAGGACAGCCAGCGGGAGAAAAACTGTTTTTT.

As DNA, the CDR3 is TGTGCCAGCAGCGTAGGAGGAGCTTCGGGAGGCACCATATATTTT. Encoded protein: CASSVGGASGGTIYF. This chain uses TRBV9 with TRBJ1-3; D is unclear. The CDR3 has 15 amino acids. CDR1 is SGDLS and CDR2 is YYNGEE in the germline V gene. V was shortened by 0 bases and J by 9 bases, with 16 bases between the two germline ends.

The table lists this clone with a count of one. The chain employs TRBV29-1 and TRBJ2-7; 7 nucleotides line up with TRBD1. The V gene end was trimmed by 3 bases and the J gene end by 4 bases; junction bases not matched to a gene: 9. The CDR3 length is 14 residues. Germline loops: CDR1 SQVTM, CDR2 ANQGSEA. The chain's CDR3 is CSVDIAGTAYEQYF. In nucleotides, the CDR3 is TGCAGCGTTGATATAGCCGGGACAGCTTACGAGCAGTACTTC.

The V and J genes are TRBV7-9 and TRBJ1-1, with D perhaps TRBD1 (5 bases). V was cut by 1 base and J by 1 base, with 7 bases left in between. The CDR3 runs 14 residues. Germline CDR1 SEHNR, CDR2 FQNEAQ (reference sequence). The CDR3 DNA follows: TGTGCCAGCAGCTTAGAGGGGTGGAACACTGAAGCTTTCTTT. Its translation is CASSLEGWNTEAFF.

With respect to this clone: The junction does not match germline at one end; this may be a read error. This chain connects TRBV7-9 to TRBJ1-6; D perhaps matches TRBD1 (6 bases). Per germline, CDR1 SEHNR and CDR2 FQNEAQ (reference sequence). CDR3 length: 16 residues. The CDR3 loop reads CSSRGATNSYNSPLHF. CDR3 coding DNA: TGTTCCAGCCGGGGGGCAACAAACTCCTATAATTCACCCCTCCACTTT.

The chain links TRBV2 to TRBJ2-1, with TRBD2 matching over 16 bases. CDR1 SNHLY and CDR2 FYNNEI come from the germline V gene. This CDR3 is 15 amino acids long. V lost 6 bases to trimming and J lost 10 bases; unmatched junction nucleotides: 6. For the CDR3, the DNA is TGTGCCAGCAGCCTGGGACTAGCGGGAGGGGGGGAGCAGTTCTTC. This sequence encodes CASSLGLAGGGEQFF.

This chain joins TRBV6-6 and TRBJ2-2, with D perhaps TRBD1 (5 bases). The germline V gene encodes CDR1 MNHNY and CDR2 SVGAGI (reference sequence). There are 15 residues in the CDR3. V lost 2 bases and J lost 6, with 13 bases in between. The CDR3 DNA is TGTGCCAGCAGTTACCCCAAGGGGCGTGCCGGGGAGCTGTTTTTT. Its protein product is CASSYPKGRAGELFF.

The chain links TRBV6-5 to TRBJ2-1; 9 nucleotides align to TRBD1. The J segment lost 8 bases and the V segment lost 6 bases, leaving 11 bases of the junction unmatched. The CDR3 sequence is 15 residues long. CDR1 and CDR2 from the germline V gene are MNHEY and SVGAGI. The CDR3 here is CASRAGTGKTDEQFF. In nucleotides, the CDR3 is TGTGCCAGCAGAGCCGGGACAGGGAAAACGGATGAGCAGTTCTTC.

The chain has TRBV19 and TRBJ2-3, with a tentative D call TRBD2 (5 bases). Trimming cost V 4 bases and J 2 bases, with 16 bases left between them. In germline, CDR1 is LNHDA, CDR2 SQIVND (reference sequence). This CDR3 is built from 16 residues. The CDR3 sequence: CASSTSPPRPTDTQYF. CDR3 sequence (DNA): TGTGCCAGTAGTACTAGCCCCCCAAGGCCCACAGATACGCAGTATTTT.

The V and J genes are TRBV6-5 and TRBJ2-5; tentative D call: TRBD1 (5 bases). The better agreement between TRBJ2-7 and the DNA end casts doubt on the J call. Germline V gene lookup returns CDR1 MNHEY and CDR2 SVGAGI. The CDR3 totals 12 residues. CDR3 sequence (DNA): TGTGCCAGCGCTCCTGACAGATACGAGCAGTACTTC. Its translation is CASAPDRYEQYF.